This TCR beta chain was sequenced in a study of regulatory T cells in long-lasting Graves disease. Whole-study findings and limits: Peripheral blood, not thyroid tissue, was the sole material studied. Graves' patients with persistent disease showed TCR diversity lower than patients newly diagnosed.

Stated time point: newly diagnosed GD, antithyroid drugs for less than 3 months. Preparation of the TCR library used RNA extracted from PBMCs. Trimming removed 9 bases from V and 0 bases from J; junction bases left unmatched: 10. CDR1 is WNHNN, CDR2 SYGVQD, per germline (reference sequence). The CDR3 has 16 residues. Construction of the TCR beta libraries employed iRepertoire HTBI primers in conjunction with Arm-PCR of CDR3 regions. One entry per CDR3 protein results from TCRdb running MiXCR on the multiplex PCR reads. The sample yields over 500,000 distinct CDR3 sequences, roughly 16% seen once. To note about this clonotype: As yet, its antigen is unknown.

This sample was shared with a second study, whose subject was T cells in Graves' hyperthyroidism and ophthalmopathy. That source reports: Thyroid ultrasound, orbital computed tomography, clinical symptoms, and serum thyroxine and TRAb underpinned diagnoses.

This chain uses TRBV10-1 with TRBJ2-2, with 7 bases that match TRBD1. This clonotype was obtained from a woman in her twenties or thirties with Graves disease. The sequencing used peripheral blood mononuclear cells (PBMCs), collected at new diagnosis, from a patient treated with antithyroid drugs. CDR3 DNA: TGCGCCAGTTTACGGGACAGCCCAGCGAACACCGGGGAGCTGTTTTTT. This gives the protein CASLRDSPANTGELFF.